These T cell receptor beta chains were read from a single sample in a study of identical twins. A single record per CDR3 protein comes from TCRdb applying MiXCR to the 5' RACE reads. The table has a few hundred thousand distinct CDR3 sequences, approximately 7.1% seen once. These same records also appear under a second study, on T cells expressing NK-cell markers.

Input material: CD8+ T cells sorted from blood. These receptors were obtained from a woman between 18 and 29 years old in good health. CDR3s include the opening cysteine and the closing phenylalanine or tryptophan. Each record gives: J gene, clone size, D gene, V gene, CDR3 protein, CDR3 DNA. D genes are given only for firm matches. A row's size may be missing; if present it is once, few, many or a size class.

j_gene: TRBJ2-6; abundance: .; d_gene: .; v_gene: TRBV5-1; CDR3aa: CASSYQASGANVLTF; CDR3nt: TGCGCCAGCAGCTATCAGGCCTCTGGGGCCAACGTCCTGACTTTC
j_gene: TRBJ1-5; abundance: few; d_gene: .; v_gene: TRBV9; CDR3aa: CASKRRKRRRNQPQHF; CDR3nt: TGTGCCAGCAAGAGGCGGAAGCGCCGGCGCAATCAGCCCCAGCATTTT
j_gene: TRBJ2-2; abundance: few; d_gene: TRBD1; v_gene: TRBV19; CDR3aa: CASSPPRDRGLAGELFF; CDR3nt: TGTGCCAGTAGTCCACCCCGGGACAGGGGGCTGGCCGGGGAGCTGTTTTTT
j_gene: TRBJ2-3; abundance: many; d_gene: TRBD2; v_gene: TRBV5-5; CDR3aa: CASSLAPGLAYPDTQYF; CDR3nt: TGTGCCAGCAGCTTAGCACCGGGACTAGCGTATCCAGATACGCAGTATTTT
j_gene: TRBJ1-2; abundance: .; d_gene: .; v_gene: TRBV18; CDR3aa: CASSPHEYGYTF; CDR3nt: TGTGCCAGCTCCCCCCATGAGTATGGCTACACCTTC
j_gene: TRBJ2-5; abundance: few; d_gene: TRBD2; v_gene: TRBV9; CDR3aa: CASSGQTGGVWQETQYF; CDR3nt: TGTGCCAGCAGCGGACAGACCGGGGGGGTATGGCAAGAGACCCAGTACTTC
j_gene: TRBJ2-6; abundance: many; d_gene: .; v_gene: TRBV5-1; CDR3aa: CASSPDTGRANVLTF; CDR3nt: TGCGCCAGCAGCCCCGATACGGGACGGGCCAACGTCCTGACTTTC
j_gene: TRBJ2-3; abundance: .; d_gene: .; v_gene: TRBV29-1; CDR3aa: CSATLITDTQYF; CDR3nt: TGCAGCGCTACCCTAATCACAGATACGCAGTATTTT
j_gene: TRBJ1-5; abundance: few; d_gene: .; v_gene: TRBV25-1; CDR3aa: CASSEPGNQPQHF; CDR3nt: TGTGCCAGCAGTGAGCCGGGGAATCAGCCCCAGCATTTT
j_gene: TRBJ2-2; abundance: .; d_gene: .; v_gene: TRBV4-3; CDR3aa: CASSQESFLALVTGELFF; CDR3nt: TGCGCCAGCAGCCAAGAGTCGTTCCTAGCCCTAGTAACCGGGGAGCTGTTTTTT
j_gene: TRBJ1-1; abundance: many; d_gene: .; v_gene: TRBV12-3/TRBV12-4; CDR3aa: CASSLTRGATEAFF; CDR3nt: TGTGCCAGCAGTTTAACCCGGGGGGCGACTGAAGCTTTCTTT
j_gene: TRBJ2-3; abundance: few; d_gene: TRBD2; v_gene: TRBV24-1; CDR3aa: CATSVWTSGALDTQYF; CDR3nt: TGTGCCACCAGCGTTTGGACTAGCGGGGCGCTAGATACGCAGTATTTT
j_gene: TRBJ1-3; abundance: .; d_gene: .; v_gene: TRBV5-5; CDR3aa: CASSAQESGVSTGNTIYF; CDR3nt: TGTGCCAGCAGCGCCCAAGAGTCGGGGGTTTCAACTGGAAACACCATATATTTT
j_gene: TRBJ2-3; abundance: .; d_gene: .; v_gene: TRBV15; CDR3aa: CATSRRGPYTDTQYF; CDR3nt: TGTGCCACCAGCCGGAGGGGGCCTTACACAGATACGCAGTATTTT
j_gene: TRBJ1-5; abundance: .; d_gene: TRBD1; v_gene: TRBV2; CDR3aa: CASSGGGAPNQPQHF; CDR3nt: TGTGCCAGCAGTGGAGGGGGCGCGCCCAATCAGCCCCAGCATTTT
j_gene: TRBJ2-7; abundance: few; d_gene: .; v_gene: TRBV9; CDR3aa: CASSVGGPEAYEQYF; CDR3nt: TGTGCCAGCAGCGTAGGCGGGCCAGAGGCCTACGAGCAGTACTTC
j_gene: TRBJ2-1; abundance: .; d_gene: .; v_gene: TRBV5-1; CDR3aa: CASIRRSGRVGYNEQFF; CDR3nt: TGCGCCAGCATCCGACGGTCGGGCAGGGTCGGCTACAATGAGCAGTTCTTC
j_gene: TRBJ2-5; abundance: .; d_gene: TRBD2; v_gene: TRBV20-1; CDR3aa: CSARGDIAGLQETQYF; CDR3nt: TGCAGTGCTAGAGGCGATATAGCGGGGCTCCAAGAGACCCAGTACTTC
j_gene: TRBJ2-1; abundance: .; d_gene: .; v_gene: TRBV12-5; CDR3aa: CASGYLTSSYNEQFF; CDR3nt: TGTGCTAGTGGTTACCTGACAAGCTCCTACAATGAGCAGTTCTTC
j_gene: TRBJ2-1; abundance: few; d_gene: .; v_gene: TRBV9; CDR3aa: CASSVGGAGEQFF; CDR3nt: TGTGCCAGCAGCGTCGGGGGCGCCGGAGAGCAGTTCTTC
j_gene: TRBJ2-1; abundance: many; d_gene: .; v_gene: TRBV27; CDR3aa: CASSLVGNYNEQFF; CDR3nt: TGTGCCAGCAGTTTAGTGGGTAACTACAATGAGCAGTTCTTC
j_gene: TRBJ1-1; abundance: .; d_gene: .; v_gene: TRBV5-5; CDR3aa: CASSLDIVNTEAFF; CDR3nt: TGTGCCAGCAGCTTGGATATAGTGAACACTGAAGCTTTCTTT
j_gene: TRBJ2-5; abundance: few; d_gene: .; v_gene: TRBV1; CDR3aa: CTSSPRLAGYGETQYF; CDR3nt: TGCACCAGCAGCCCTCGACTAGCGGGGTACGGGGAGACCCAGTACTTC
j_gene: TRBJ1-1; abundance: many; d_gene: .; v_gene: TRBV29-1; CDR3aa: CSVGRAPYEAFF; CDR3nt: TGCAGCGTCGGCCGGGCCCCCTATGAAGCTTTCTTT
j_gene: TRBJ1-5; abundance: few; d_gene: TRBD1; v_gene: TRBV6-1; CDR3aa: CASSAPGQLHQPQHF; CDR3nt: TGTGCCAGCAGCGCCCCGGGACAGTTACATCAGCCCCAGCATTTT
j_gene: TRBJ2-7; abundance: many; d_gene: .; v_gene: TRBV6-2/TRBV6-3; CDR3aa: CASSQYGGVHEQYF; CDR3nt: TGTGCCAGCAGTCAATACGGAGGGGTCCACGAGCAGTACTTC
j_gene: TRBJ2-5; abundance: few; d_gene: .; v_gene: TRBV28; CDR3aa: CASSSHSGETQYF; CDR3nt: TGTGCCAGCAGTTCCCACTCGGGGGAGACCCAGTACTTC
j_gene: TRBJ1-1; abundance: many; d_gene: .; v_gene: TRBV29-1; CDR3aa: CSVEVARMNTEAFF; CDR3nt: TGCAGCGTTGAAGTCGCGCGGATGAACACTGAAGCTTTCTTT
j_gene: TRBJ2-3; abundance: many; d_gene: .; v_gene: TRBV20-1; CDR3aa: CSATRHTLPHPDTQYF; CDR3nt: TGCAGTGCTACCCGTCATACCCTTCCGCATCCCGATACGCAGTATTTT
j_gene: TRBJ1-2; abundance: .; d_gene: .; v_gene: TRBV7-8; CDR3aa: CASSLSKTYGYTF; CDR3nt: TGTGCCAGCAGCTTATCTAAAACCTATGGCTACACCTTC
j_gene: TRBJ2-7; abundance: .; d_gene: TRBD2; v_gene: TRBV6-5; CDR3aa: CASSYSRGGGYEQYF; CDR3nt: TGTGCCAGCAGTTACTCGCGGGGCGGGGGCTACGAGCAGTACTTC
j_gene: TRBJ2-7; abundance: .; d_gene: .; v_gene: TRBV4-2; CDR3aa: CASSQDLLGNYEQYF; CDR3nt: TGTGCCAGCAGCCAAGATCTCCTGGGGAACTACGAGCAGTACTTC
j_gene: TRBJ2-1; abundance: .; d_gene: .; v_gene: TRBV30; CDR3aa: CAWSGTPGADEQFF; CDR3nt: TGTGCCTGGAGTGGGACACCAGGGGCGGATGAGCAGTTCTTC
j_gene: TRBJ1-2; abundance: medium-sized; d_gene: TRBD1; v_gene: TRBV6-2/TRBV6-3; CDR3aa: CASSLQGIQYGYTF; CDR3nt: TGTGCCAGCAGTTTACAGGGGATACAGTATGGCTACACCTTC
j_gene: TRBJ2-1; abundance: few; d_gene: .; v_gene: TRBV12-3/TRBV12-4; CDR3aa: CASSHDQVEQFF; CDR3nt: TGTGCCAGCAGTCACGACCAAGTTGAGCAGTTCTTC